This record looks at one T cell receptor (beta chain) sequence and its context. Alongside a J-beta primer mix, a sample-barcoded 5' primer served in a second PCR lasting roughly 7 to 11 cycles. MiXCR, run by TCRdb on the 5' RACE reads, gives a single entry per CDR3 protein. The sample contains about a million distinct CDR3 sequences, around 49% of which appear only once. This specimen comes from a study of blood T cells in healthy people across ages. This TCR was recovered from a man aged 25 to 40 in good health. The source material was blood.

This CDR3 is CASRKRTGVEEQYF. CDR3 nucleotides: TGTGCCAGCAGAAAAAGGACAGGGGTTGAGGAGCAGTACTTC. The chain couples TRBV28 to TRBJ2-4; 9 positions agree with TRBD1. The V and J ends lost 6 bases and 13 bases, in that order; junction bases with no gene match: 13. Germline V gene sequence: CDR1 MDHEN, CDR2 SYDVKM. The CDR3 runs to 14 residues. Looking up the rest from reference TRBV28 and TRBJ2-4 gives the full variable domain: DVKVTQSSRYLVKRTGEKVFLECVQDMDHENMFWYRQDPGLGLRLIYFSYDVKMKEKGDIPEGYSVSREKKERFSLILESASTNQTSMYLCASRKRTGVEEQYFGAGTRLSVL.